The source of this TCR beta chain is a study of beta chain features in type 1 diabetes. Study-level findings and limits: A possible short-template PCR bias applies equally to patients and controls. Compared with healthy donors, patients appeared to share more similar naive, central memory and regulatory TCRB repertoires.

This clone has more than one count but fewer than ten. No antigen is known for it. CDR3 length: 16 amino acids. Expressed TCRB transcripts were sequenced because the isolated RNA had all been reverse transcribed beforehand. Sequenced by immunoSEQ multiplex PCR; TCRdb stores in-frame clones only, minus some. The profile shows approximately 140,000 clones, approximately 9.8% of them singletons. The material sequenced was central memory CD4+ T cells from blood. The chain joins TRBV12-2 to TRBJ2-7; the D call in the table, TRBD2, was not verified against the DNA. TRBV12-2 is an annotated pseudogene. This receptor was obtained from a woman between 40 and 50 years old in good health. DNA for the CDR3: TGTGCAAGTCGCCCCCTGGGTGTTGAGGGTCTCTACGAGCAGTACTTC. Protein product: CASRPLGVEGLYEQYF.